This TCR beta chain was recorded in a study of blood T cell repertoires in COVID-19 (dated by TCRdb to the early 2020s). For the study in its entirety: Samples covering the acute and convalescent phases of COVID-19 were provided by collaborators in the United States, Italy and Spain. The prospective study material was composed of cDNA or gDNA derived from T cells, B-cell-depleted T cells, or PBMCs. The repertoires were made available in a free public database intended to serve as a resource for research on the immune response to SARS-CoV-2. Subjects who had been exposed to COVID-19, were actively infected with it, or had recovered from it provided the deeply sampled blood TCRbeta repertoires that made up the dataset. The sample metadata nearly always contained a de-identified subject ID, COVID-19 status, age in years and sex. The samples were drawn from two sources: the first 160 participants of the ongoing ImmuneRACE study, and 1,200 or so subjects contributed by 6 global collaborators. HLA class I and class II types, where available, came from metadata supplied by the sample provider rather than from assay-based typing. Paper-wide results and their limitations: The amount of clinical and demographic metadata varied by source and participant and was provided uncurated.

About this clone itself: No cognate antigen has been identified for it. No quality values exist for individual bases; no much larger clone is one base distant.

The immunoSEQ Assay, a bias-controlled multiplex PCR, was used to amplify TCRbeta CDR3 regions from genomic DNA. The published analysis was carried out like this. Within the assay, amplification of reference gene primers was used to estimate how many nucleated cells each sample contained. Sequence reads were collapsed and filtered to measure the absolute abundance of every unique TCRbeta CDR3 rearrangement. For each sample, productive Simpson clonality was calculated as the square root of Simpson's diversity index over productive rearrangements. TCRdb took this table from immuneACCESS and kept in-frame rearrangements with V and J called. Such tables lack part of the clones; where checked against another copy, unresolved V genes explain under half of the gap, and the rest is unexplained. Clone size and V and J calls were adopted from that table, with D and trimming inferred from the DNA. Within this sample are 450,000 to 500,000 clones, with over 75% of them counted one time only. In total, the top ten clones hold 3% to 3.5% of the sample.

Whole blood was collected in K2EDTA tubes by collaborating institutions according to the institutions' own protocols. For TCRbeta analysis, collaborators shipped samples in one of three forms: frozen whole blood, isolated PBMCs, or DNA extracted from either of those sample types. The germline V and J ends show losses of 4 bases and 1 base respectively, and no gene match explains 7 bases of the junction. For CDR1 and CDR2, the germline V gene lists LGHNA and YNFKEQ. The CDR3, cysteine through phenylalanine, is 17 amino acids long. Just the 51-base CDR3 DNA is kept, in frame starting at base 1. This TCR came from a human donor in a cohort sampled during active COVID-19. The sequence joins TRBV4-2 to TRBJ1-3; a stretch of 10 junction bases matches TRBD1. The sample was peripheral blood. The CDR3 region: CASSRAGTGVSGNTIYF. In nucleotides, the sequence is TGTGCCAGCAGCCGAGCCGGGACAGGGGTATCTGGAAACACCATATATTTT.